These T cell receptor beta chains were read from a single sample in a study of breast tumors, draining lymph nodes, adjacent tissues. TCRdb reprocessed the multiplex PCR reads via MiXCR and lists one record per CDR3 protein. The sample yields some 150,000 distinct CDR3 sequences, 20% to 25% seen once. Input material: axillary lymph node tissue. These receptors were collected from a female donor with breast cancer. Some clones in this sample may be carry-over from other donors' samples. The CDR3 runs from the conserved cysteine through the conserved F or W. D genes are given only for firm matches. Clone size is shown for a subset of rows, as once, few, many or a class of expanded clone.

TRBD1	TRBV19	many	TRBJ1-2	CASRDRHYGYTF	TGTGCCAGTAGGGACAGGCACTATGGCTACACCTTC
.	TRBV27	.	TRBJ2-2	CASRGTSNTGGLFF	TGTGCCAGCAGAGGGACATCTAACACCGGGGGGCTGTTTTTT
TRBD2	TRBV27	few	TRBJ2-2	CASSFVGGWTSGTTGELFF	TGTGCCAGCAGTTTTGTGGGGGGTTGGACTAGCGGGACCACCGGGGAGCTGTTTTTT
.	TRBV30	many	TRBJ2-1	CAWSGLSRENEQFF	TGTGCCTGGAGTGGACTCTCAAGGGAAAATGAGCAGTTCTTC
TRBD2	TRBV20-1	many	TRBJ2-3	CSASRTSGSSDTQYF	TGCAGTGCTAGCCGGACTAGCGGGAGCTCAGATACGCAGTATTTT
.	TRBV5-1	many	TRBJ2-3	CASSLGSHNTDTQYF	TGCGCCAGCAGCTTGGGATCGCATAACACAGATACGCAGTATTTT
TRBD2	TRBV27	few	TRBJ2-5	CASSLTSGRTETQYF	TGTGCCAGCAGTCTCACTAGCGGGAGAACCGAGACCCAGTACTTC
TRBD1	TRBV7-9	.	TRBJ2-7	CASSLMGGTGAEQYF	TGTGCCAGCAGCTTAATGGGGGGGACAGGGGCCGAGCAGTACTTC
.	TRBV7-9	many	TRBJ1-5	CASSLGGGDQPQHF	TGTGCCAGCAGCTTAGGCGGGGGGGATCAGCCCCAGCATTTT
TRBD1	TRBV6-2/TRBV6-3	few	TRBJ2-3	CASSPRTGGVSGDTQYF	TGTGCCAGCAGTCCACGGACAGGGGGCGTGAGTGGAGATACGCAGTATTTT
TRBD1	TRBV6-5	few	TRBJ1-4	CASSTRGRGEKLFF	TGTGCCAGCAGTACCAGGGGGCGCGGGGAAAAACTGTTTTTT
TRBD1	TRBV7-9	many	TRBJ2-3	CASSSGQGHTDTQYF	TGTGCCAGCAGCTCGGGACAGGGCCACACAGATACGCAGTATTTT
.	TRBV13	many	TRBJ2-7	CASSLGGGSYEQYF	TGTGCCAGCAGCTTGGGGGGTGGGTCCTACGAGCAGTACTTC
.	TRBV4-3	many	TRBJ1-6	CASSQDLSGELSSPLHF	TGCGCCAGCAGCCAAGATTTGTCGGGAGAATTGTCCTCACCCCTCCACTTT
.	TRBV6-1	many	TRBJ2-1	CASSEATGITLYNEQFF	TGTGCCAGCAGTGAAGCAACGGGGATTACCCTCTACAATGAGCAGTTCTTC